Below, 5 T cell receptor beta chains from the same sample are listed, as sequenced in a study of OX40 agonist ivuxolimab in advanced cancers. The protocol was immunoSEQ multiplex PCR, while the TCRdb copy is restricted to in-frame clones and leaves out a portion. The table records around 51,000 clones, 88% of them present only once. The sequences come from CD4+ or CD8+ T cells sorted from blood, collected in a trial of the OX40 agonist ivuxolimab. These receptors were obtained from an adult with an advanced solid tumor such as melanoma, head and neck, liver or kidney cancer.

The J gene is TRBJ2-7, the V gene TRBV29-1; D perhaps matches TRBD2 (6 bases). Per germline, CDR1 SQVTM and CDR2 ANQGSEA. Trimming took off 0 bases at V and 9 bases at J, with 15 bases between the two ends. The CDR3 has 13 residues. In nucleotides, the CDR3 is TGCAGCGTTGAAGATCTGGCAGGGAGGTGGCAGTACTTC. Amino acids: CSVEDLAGRWQYF.

This clone was observed a single time. This sequence joins TRBV30 and TRBJ1-3; TRBD1 is a possible D gene (5 bases). The CDR3 length is 14 residues. Germline CDR1 is GTSNPN and CDR2 is SVGIG (reference sequence). V was pared by 4 bases and J by 4 bases, with 14 bases between. CDR3 nucleotide sequence: TGTGCCTGGAAGACAGCCGGAGGGGGAAACACCATATATTTT. Protein product: CAWKTAGGGNTIYF.

The chain has TRBV18 and TRBJ2-7; 8 bases are shared with TRBD2. The J segment lost 2 bases and the V segment lost 6 bases, leaving 12 bases of the junction unmatched. Looked up from germline, CDR1 is KGHSH and CDR2 is LQKENI. The CDR3 extends over 16 amino acids. The CDR3, as DNA: TGTGCCAGCTCCCCCCTTAGCGGGGACTTAACCTACGAGCAGTACTTC. It yields the protein CASSPLSGDLTYEQYF. The full variable domain, in which reference TRBV18 and TRBJ2-7 provide the parts outside the CDR3, is NAGVMQNPRHLVRRRGQEARLRCSPMKGHSHVYWYRQLPEEGLKFMVYLQKENIIDESGMPKERFSAEFPKEGPSILRIQQVVRGDSAAYFCASSPLSGDLTYEQYFGPGTRLTVT.

This clone was detected only a few times. V usage is TRBV19 and J usage is TRBJ1-5; D is unresolved. Germline-derived CDR1 and CDR2 are LNHDA and SQIVND (reference sequence). V was trimmed by 10 bases and J by 0 bases, leaving 13 bases between them. The CDR3 spans 14 residues. The CDR3 protein is CAISGSTSNQPQHF. The CDR3 DNA sequence: TGTGCCATCTCCGGCTCGACTAGCAATCAGCCCCAGCATTTT.

The rearrangement joins TRBV29-1 to TRBJ2-3; 10 bases are a match to TRBD1. The CDR3 has 15 residues. V dropped 6 bases and J dropped 0; count of bases not matched to a gene: 6. CDR1 SQVTM and CDR2 ANQGSEA come from the germline V gene. The CDR3 loop is CSVVPGQGSTDTQYF. CDR3 DNA sequence: TGCAGCGTCGTTCCGGGACAGGGGAGCACAGATACGCAGTATTTT.